These 17 T cell receptor beta chains share one sample of origin, sequenced in a study of CD8 T cells in ankylosing spondylitis. General study results and limits: Under 10 highly homologous variants formed a TCR beta motif that appeared characteristic of ankylosing spondylitis blood.

These receptors have no identified antigens. MiXCR, run by TCRdb on the 5' RACE reads, gives a single entry per CDR3 protein. This repertoire shows more than 300,000 distinct CDR3 sequences, 6.5% to 10% found once; its top ten account for roughly 15%. Sequencing was done on a sample of blood, either unsorted or a sorted T cell fraction (not recorded which). These receptors all come from a male donor with ankylosing spondylitis.

This chain joins TRBV5-5 and TRBJ2-5; D is undetermined. Trimming took off 4 bases at V and 4 bases at J, with 14 bases between the two ends. Germline-derived CDR1 and CDR2 are SGHKS and YYEKEE (reference sequence). CDR3 size: 14 residues. The CDR3 is CASSIDLGLETQYF. CDR3 nucleotides: TGTGCCAGCAGCATTGACCTGGGGTTAGAGACCCAGTACTTC.

This clonotype was detected ten times or more. J is TRBJ2-7 and V is TRBV29-1; 13 nucleotides line up with TRBD2. V gave up 0 bases and J gave up 5 bases; unmatched junction bases: 4. Germline CDR1 is SQVTM and CDR2 is ANQGSEA. The CDR3 has 15 amino acids. CDR3 amino acids: CSVEDGTSGAHEQYF. As DNA, the CDR3 is TGCAGCGTTGAAGATGGGACTAGCGGGGCCCACGAGCAGTACTTC.

This clonotype was detected a few times. This chain's CDR3 is CASSTRQGLPTYNEQFF. Here the CDR3 DNA reads TGTGCCAGCAGCACCCGACAGGGCCTGCCTACCTACAATGAGCAGTTCTTC. The V and J genes are TRBV21-1 and TRBJ2-1; the D call TRBD1 from the table was never checked on the DNA. TRBV21-1 is a pseudogene segment. This CDR3 region has 17 residues.

This clonotype was detected only a few times. J is TRBJ2-3 and V is TRBV20-1; possible D gene TRBD2, 5 bases. This CDR3 has 15 residues. Germline assignment: CDR1 DFQATT and CDR2 SNEGSKA (reference sequence). The V end was cut by 4 bases, the J end by 0 bases, with 14 bases between. The CDR3 loop is CSAIPEERSTDTQYF. The CDR3 region has the DNA TGCAGTGCTATCCCCGAGGAGCGGAGCACAGATACGCAGTATTTT.

This clonotype came up a few times. The chain links TRBV12-3 or TRBV12-4 to TRBJ2-2, with a possible D match to TRBD2 (6 bases). CDR3 length equals 15 residues. V was shortened by 3 bases and J by 1 base, with 9 bases between the two germline ends. The CDR3 coding sequence is TGTGCCAGCAGTTTTCAGGGACTGAACACCGGGGAGCTGTTTTTT. Amino acids: CASSFQGLNTGELFF.

This clonotype was observed at least ten times. The chain couples TRBV4-2 to TRBJ2-7, with 8 bases lining up with TRBD2. V lost 4 bases and J lost 4; bases outside the gene matches: 9. The CDR3 runs to 15 residues. Germline V gives CDR1 LGHNA, CDR2 YNFKEQ. CDR3 in DNA: TGTGCCAGCAGCCCCCGGGTAGCGGGACCGTACGAGCAGTACTTC. Amino acid sequence: CASSPRVAGPYEQYF.

This clonotype was detected a few times. The chain has TRBV21-1 and TRBJ1-5; the table gives TRBD1 as D, unverified against the DNA. TRBV21-1 is flagged as a pseudogene. This CDR3 contains 17 residues. The CDR3 reads CASSKLRDRPHPQPQHF. The CDR3 DNA follows: TGTGCCAGCAGCAAATTGAGGGACAGGCCCCACCCTCAGCCCCAGCATTTT.

This chain joins TRBV20-1 and TRBJ1-3; no reliable D call. CDR3 size: 12 residues. V was clipped by 5 bases and J by 4 bases, with 9 bases between them. CDR1 is DFQATT and CDR2 is SNEGSKA in the germline V gene (reference sequence). CDR3 loop: CSAGSSGNTIYF. In nucleotides, the CDR3 is TGCAGTGCTGGATCGTCAGGAAACACCATATATTTT.

The sample holds a few counts of this clonotype. The chain joins TRBV21-1 to TRBJ2-3; no DNA check was done on the table's D call, TRBD2. TRBV21-1 has pseudogene status. The CDR3 consists of 21 residues. This CDR3 is CASSRQPGLAGPREFTDTQYF. The CDR3 DNA follows: TGTGCCAGCAGCAGGCAACCGGGACTAGCGGGCCCGCGGGAATTCACAGATACGCAGTATTTT.

The CDR3: CSAYPVLGSGETQYF. The CDR3 nucleotides are TGCAGTGCCTACCCAGTCTTGGGATCAGGAGAGACCCAGTACTTC. The chain couples TRBV20-1 to TRBJ2-5; D unresolved. This CDR3 region has 15 residues. Trimming cost V 6 bases and J 4 bases, with 21 bases left between them. CDR1 is DFQATT, CDR2 SNEGSKA, per germline (reference sequence).

The V call is TRBV7-3, the J call TRBJ1-1; 9 bases are shared with TRBD1. There are 15 residues in the CDR3. CDR1 is SGHTA, CDR2 FQGTGA, per germline. V lost 5 bases and J lost 3; bases outside the gene matches: 7. CDR3 coding DNA: TGTGCCAGCAGCCGGTCCCGGGACAGGGACACTGAAGCTTTCTTT. Translation gives CASSRSRDRDTEAFF. Full variable domain (rest looked up from reference TRBV7-3 and TRBJ1-1): GAGVSQTPSNKVTEKGKYVELRCDPISGHTALYWYRQSLGQGPEFLIYFQGTGAADDSGLPNDRFFAVRPEGSVSTLKIQRTERGDSAVYLCASSRSRDRDTEAFFGQGTRLTVV.

This clonotype was detected many times. The gene calls are TRBV2 and TRBJ2-1; D possibly matches TRBD1 or TRBD2 (5 bases each). Germline CDR1 reads SNHLY; CDR2 reads FYNNEI. This CDR3 has 15 amino acids. Trimming cost V 10 bases and J 0 bases, with 16 bases left between them. DNA for the CDR3: TGTGCCACCCTTGGGGACGGAAGCTCCTACAATGAGCAGTTCTTC. This encodes CATLGDGSSYNEQFF.

This clonotype was seen a handful of times. J is TRBJ1-1 and V is TRBV19; a possible D gene is TRBD1 (5 bases). Germline assignment: CDR1 LNHDA and CDR2 SQIVND (reference sequence). V was clipped by 3 bases and J by 5 bases, with 10 bases between them. The CDR3 is 13 amino acids. The CDR3 protein is CASSILGPTEAFF. DNA for the CDR3: TGTGCCAGTAGTATTCTGGGGCCGACTGAAGCTTTCTTT.

The chain recombines TRBV4-1 with TRBJ2-2, with 11 bases identical to TRBD2. This CDR3 is 19 amino acids long. Looked up from germline, CDR1 is MGHRA and CDR2 is YSYEKL. The V segment lost 0 bases and the J segment 3 bases; nucleotides outside the gene matches: 9. Here the CDR3 reads CASSQEMLAGGGDTGELFF. CDR3 nucleotides: TGCGCCAGCAGCCAAGAGATGCTAGCGGGAGGAGGTGACACCGGGGAGCTGTTTTTT.

This clonotype showed up just a few times. The V and J genes are TRBV28 and TRBJ1-2; TRBD1 is a possible D gene (6 bases). Germline V gene sequence: CDR1 MDHEN, CDR2 SYDVKM. The CDR3 has 15 amino acids. Trimming shortened V by 8 bases and J by 2 bases, and 18 bases separated the two germline ends. This CDR3 reads CASSRRGAGNYGYTF. The CDR3 DNA is TGTGCCAGCTCCCGGAGGGGGGCGGGCAACTATGGCTACACCTTC.

The table lists this clonotype with a few counts. The chain employs TRBV27 and TRBJ1-5; D unclear. V dropped 6 bases and J dropped 4 bases, with 22 bases sitting between them. CDR3 length equals 17 residues. Looked up from germline, CDR1 is MNHEY and CDR2 is SMNVEV (reference sequence). The CDR3 DNA reads as TGTGCCAGCAGCCCCCAGGCGATGACGAGGCTAAATCAGCCCCAGCATTTT. Translating gives CASSPQAMTRLNQPQHF.

The chain joins TRBV20-1 to TRBJ2-1, with D possibly being TRBD2 (6 bases). CDR1 and CDR2 from the germline V gene are DFQATT and SNEGSKA (reference sequence). This CDR3 spans 13 amino acids. Trimming removed 6 bases from V and 4 bases from J, with 13 bases in between. The CDR3 sequence is CSAWEDTYNEQFF. CDR3 coding DNA: TGCAGTGCCTGGGAGGACACTTACAATGAGCAGTTCTTC.